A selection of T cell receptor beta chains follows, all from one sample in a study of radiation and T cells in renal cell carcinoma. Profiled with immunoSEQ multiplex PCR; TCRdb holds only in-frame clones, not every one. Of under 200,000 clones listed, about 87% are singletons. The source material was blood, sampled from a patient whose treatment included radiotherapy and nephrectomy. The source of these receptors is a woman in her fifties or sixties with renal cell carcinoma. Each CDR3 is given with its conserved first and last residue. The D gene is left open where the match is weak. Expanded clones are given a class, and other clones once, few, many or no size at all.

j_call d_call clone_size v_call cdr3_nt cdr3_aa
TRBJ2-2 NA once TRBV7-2 TGTGCCAGCAGCTTAGATGTCCCCACCTTAAACACCGGGGAGCTGTTTTTT CASSLDVPTLNTGELFF
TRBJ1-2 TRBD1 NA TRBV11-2 TGTGCCAGCAGCCGGACAGGGCTAAACTATGGCTACACCTTC CASSRTGLNYGYTF
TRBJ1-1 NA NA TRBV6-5 TGTGCCAGCAGTTACGGAGGGAAAGCTTTCTTT CASSYGGKAFF
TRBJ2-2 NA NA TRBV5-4 TGTGCCAGCAGCTTGGATCGTTCGACCGGGGAGCTGTTTTTT CASSLDRSTGELFF
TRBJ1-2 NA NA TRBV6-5 TGTGCCAGCAGGGCACAGGCTAACTATGGCTACACCTTC CASRAQANYGYTF
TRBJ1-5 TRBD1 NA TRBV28 TGTGCCAGCAGTTTACTATTAAGTCGACCCTCAGGGGGCTATCAGCCCCAGCATTTT CASSLLLSRPSGGYQPQHF
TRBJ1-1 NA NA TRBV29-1 TGCAGCGTTGAACTTACGAACACTGAAGCTTTCTTT CSVELTNTEAFF
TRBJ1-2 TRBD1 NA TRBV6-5 TGTGCCAGCAGTTTAGGACAGGGCCCTGACGGCTACACCTTC CASSLGQGPDGYTF
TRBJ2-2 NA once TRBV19 TGTGCCAGTAGTATATCCTCAGGGGTCAACACCGGGGAGCTGTTTTTT CASSISSGVNTGELFF
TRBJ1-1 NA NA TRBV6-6 TGTGCCAGCAGTTACGAAGGGGGCACTGAAGCTTTCTTT CASSYEGGTEAFF
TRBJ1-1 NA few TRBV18 TGTGCCAGCTCACCACCGGGGAAAGCTGAAGCTTTCTTT CASSPPGKAEAFF
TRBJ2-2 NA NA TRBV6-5 TGTGCCAGCAGGCGGGACTTCAACACCGGGGAGCTGTTTTTT CASRRDFNTGELFF
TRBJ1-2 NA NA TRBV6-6 TGTGCCAGCAGTTACCAAAACGACGGGGTCAGCTACACCTTC CASSYQNDGVSYTF
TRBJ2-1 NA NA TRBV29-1 TGCAGCGTTGAATGGGTTCTCTCCTACAATGAGCAGTTCTTC CSVEWVLSYNEQFF
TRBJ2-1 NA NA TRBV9 TGTGCCAGCAGCTCCTGGGACGGAGGTCCCTATGAGCAGTTCTTC CASSSWDGGPYEQFF
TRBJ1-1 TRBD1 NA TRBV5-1 TGCGCCAGCAGCGGACAGGGGGGCACTGAAGCTTTCTTT CASSGQGGTEAFF
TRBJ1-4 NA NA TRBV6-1 TGTGCCAGCAGTGGTTTAACAGGAGGGTTTAATGAAAAACTGTTTTTT CASSGLTGGFNEKLFF
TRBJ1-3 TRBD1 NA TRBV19 TGTGCCAGTAGAGAAACAGGGGGCTTCGGAAACACCATATATTTT CASRETGGFGNTIYF
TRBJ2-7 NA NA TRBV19 TGTGCCAGTAGTAGCGGCTTTTCAACTTCGTACTACGAGCAGTACTTC CASSSGFSTSYYEQYF
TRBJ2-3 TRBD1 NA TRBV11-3 TGTGCCAGCAGCTTATACGGGGACAGGGGAGAGAATACGCAGTATTTT CASSLYGDRGENTQYF
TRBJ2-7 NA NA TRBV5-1 TGCGCCAGCAGCTTGGGAAACTCCTACGAGCAGTACTTC CASSLGNSYEQYF
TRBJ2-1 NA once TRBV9 TGTGCCAGCAGCGTATCCGGGGGCCTGTACAATGAGCAGTTCTTC CASSVSGGLYNEQFF
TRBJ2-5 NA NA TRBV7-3 TGTGCCAGCAGCTTCGACAGAGGAGATGAGACCCAGTACTTC CASSFDRGDETQYF
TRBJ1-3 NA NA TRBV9 TGTGCCAGCAGCGCCTCAGCGGCGAACTCTGGAAACACCATATATTTT CASSASAANSGNTIYF
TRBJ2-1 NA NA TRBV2 TGTGCCAGCAGTGAAGGGGTACTAAGAAGTGGTGAGCAGTTCTTC CASSEGVLRSGEQFF
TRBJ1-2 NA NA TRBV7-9 TGTGCCAGCAGCGTTCGGACGGCCGCAACTGATGGCTACACCTTC CASSVRTAATDGYTF
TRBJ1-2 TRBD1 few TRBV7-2 TGTGCCAGCAGCTACCGGGACAGCGCTAACTATGGCTACACCTTC CASSYRDSANYGYTF
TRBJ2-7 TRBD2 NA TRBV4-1 TGCGCCAGCAGCCCGCTAGCGGGGGGGGCCTACGAGCAGTACTTC CASSPLAGGAYEQYF
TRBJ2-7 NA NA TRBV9 TGTGCCAGCAGCGCTGGCGGGACTTCACGGGATACGCAGTACTTC CASSAGGTSRDTQYF
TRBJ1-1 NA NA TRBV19 TGTGCCAGTAGTGCACCTTTATTATTACTTAACACTGAAGCTTTCTTT CASSAPLLLLNTEAFF
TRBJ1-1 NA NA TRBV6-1 TGTGCCAGCAGTGAGAGAGGGGAAAGGACTGAAGCTTTCTTT CASSERGERTEAFF
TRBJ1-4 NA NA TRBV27 TGTGCCAGCAGTTTTTCAGGGTTTGAAAAACTGTTTTTT CASSFSGFEKLFF
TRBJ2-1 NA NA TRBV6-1 TGTGCCAGCAGTGGCGGGACACAGAATGAGCAGTTCTTC CASSGGTQNEQFF
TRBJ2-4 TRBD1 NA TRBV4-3 TGCGCCAGCAGCCATGACAGGGGGTTCGGTAACATTCAGTACTTC CASSHDRGFGNIQYF
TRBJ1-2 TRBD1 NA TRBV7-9 TGTGCCAGCAGCCCGGTAGGGACAGGCTATGGCTACACCTTC CASSPVGTGYGYTF
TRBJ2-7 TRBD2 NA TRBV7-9 TGTGCCAGCAGCTTAGTAGGGGAGGGTGGGTACGAGCAGTACTTC CASSLVGEGGYEQYF
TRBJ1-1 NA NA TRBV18 TGTGCCAGCTCACCACCGACGGGGGCGAAAACTGAAGCTTTCTTT CASSPPTGAKTEAFF
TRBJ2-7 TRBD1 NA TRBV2 TGTGCCAGCAGTAGGGACAGGCCCTACGAGCAGTACTTC CASSRDRPYEQYF
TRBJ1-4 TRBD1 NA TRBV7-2 TGTGCCAGCAGCCCCCGACAGGGTACTAATGAAAAACTGTTTTTT CASSPRQGTNEKLFF
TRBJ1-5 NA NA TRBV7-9 TGTGCCAGCAGCTTACTATCAGACAATCAGCCCCAGCATTTT CASSLLSDNQPQHF
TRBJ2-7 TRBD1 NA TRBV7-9 TGTGCCAGCAGCCCCGGGACAGGGTTGTACGAGCAGTACTTC CASSPGTGLYEQYF
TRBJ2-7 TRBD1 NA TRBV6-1 TGTGCCAGCAGTGAATCCCGGGACAGCGCGTCCTTC CASSESRDSASF
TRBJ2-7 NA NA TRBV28 TGTGCCAGCAGTTTAGGGAATATCGGCTACGAGCAGTACTTC CASSLGNIGYEQYF
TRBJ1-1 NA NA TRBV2 TGTGCCAGCACCTCTGGACGCTACACTGAAGCTTTCTTT CASTSGRYTEAFF
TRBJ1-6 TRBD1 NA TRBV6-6 TGTGCCAGCAGTTATGCTCGACAGGGGAATTCACCCCTCCACTTT CASSYARQGNSPLHF
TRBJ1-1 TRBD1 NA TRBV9 TGTGCCAGCAGCGTAGTGACAGGGCCGGGCACTGAAGCTTTCTTT CASSVVTGPGTEAFF
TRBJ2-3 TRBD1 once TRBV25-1 TGTGCCAGCAGTGATCCCGCCCGGGACAGGGACACAGATACGCAGTATTTT CASSDPARDRDTDTQYF
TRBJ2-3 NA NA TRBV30 TGTGCCTGGAGTGGGAAGACTACTAGCACAGATACGCAGTATTTT CAWSGKTTSTDTQYF
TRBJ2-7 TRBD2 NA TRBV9 TGTGCCAGCAGCGGCCATAGCGGGGGCCCCTACGAGCAGTACTTC CASSGHSGGPYEQYF
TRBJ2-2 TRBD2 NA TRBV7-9 TGTGCCAGCAGTAGAAGACTAGCGGGGGCGGGCACCGGGGAGCTGTTTTTT CASSRRLAGAGTGELFF
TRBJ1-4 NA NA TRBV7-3 TGTGCCAGCAGCCCGACAGGAGCTAAGGGTGAAAAACTGTTTTTT CASSPTGAKGEKLFF
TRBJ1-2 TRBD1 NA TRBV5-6 TGTGCCAGCAGCTTGGGCACAGGGGGAGTCTATGGCTACACCTTC CASSLGTGGVYGYTF
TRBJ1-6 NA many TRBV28 TGTGCCTCCCGGACGGCCTATGGGGGTTATAATTCACCCCTCCACTTT CASRTAYGGYNSPLHF
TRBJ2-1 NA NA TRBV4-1 TGCGCCAGCAGCCAAGAGGGGGTCTACAATGAGCAGTTCTTC CASSQEGVYNEQFF
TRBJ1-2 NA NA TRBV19 TGTGCCAGTAGTGCGGACAAGGCCGGTGGCTATGGCTACACCTTC CASSADKAGGYGYTF
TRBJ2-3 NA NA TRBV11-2 TGTGCCAGCAGCTTAGCGGGGGGCGCCGCAGATACGCAGTATTTT CASSLAGGAADTQYF
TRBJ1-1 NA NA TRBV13 TGTGCCAGCAGCTTTATGTCCGCCTCCGAGGGGACTCTGGATGCTTTCTTT CASSFMSASEGTLDAFF
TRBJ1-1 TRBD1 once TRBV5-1 TGCGCCAGCAGCAGAGACGCGACAGGGTTGAGTACTGAAGCTTTCTTT CASSRDATGLSTEAFF